This T cell receptor (beta chain) comes out of a study of response to subunit inactivated influenza vaccine. General observations from the study: T cells newly recruited by each seasonal influenza vaccination are few, the authors suggested.

Regarding this clonotype: Its antigen remains unidentified.

TCRdb recomputed calls from the RT-PCR reads with MiXCR, one row per CDR3 protein. Here the sample spans approximately 530,000 distinct CDR3 sequences, over 10% being singletons. The CDR3 covers 15 residues. V lost 6 bases and J lost 4; bases outside the gene matches: 8. Germline CDR1 DFQATT, CDR2 SNEGSKA (reference sequence). The rearrangement links TRBV20-1 to TRBJ2-3, with TRBD2 matching 12 bases. This receptor was obtained from a man aged 45 to 65 who received an inactivated influenza vaccine. The starting material was PBMCs from blood, obtained roughly 48 days after vaccination. Here the CDR3 reads CSAPSSGGAADTQYF. The CDR3 DNA is TGCAGTGCCCCCTCTAGCGGGGGGGCGGCAGATACGCAGTATTTT.